This T cell receptor beta chain was captured by sequencing in a study of blood T cells in healthy people across ages (dated by TCRdb to about 2015). Notes on the research overall: In model experiments, template switching captured roughly one uniquely barcoded TCR beta cDNA molecule for every two T cells. Donors were grouped into four age groups: young (average roughly 17 years), middle-aged (39), aged (about 59) and long-lived (around 80). Using deep sequencing normalized with unique cDNA molecular identifiers, the study measured how TCR beta repertoire diversity changes with age. Using the same blood draw, the study looked at two additional independent replicas of 1 million unique cDNA reads for two donors, one aged 18 to 30 and the other aged 80 or older. Study-wide findings and limitations: The percentage of naive T cells measured by flow cytometry correlated strongly with observed TCR beta diversity. As age increased, observed TCR beta diversity per million T cells dropped in a roughly linear way, and a significant reduction was already evident by age 40. Compared with the aged group, the long-lived group had more naive CD4+ T cells, fewer expanded clones and increased TCR diversity, suggesting age selection. The CMV infection status of donors was not known, potentially confounding age-related changes in expanded clonotypes. Total diversity estimates from one million sequenced T cells were considered lower bounds and underestimates. Conclusive comparison of naive and antigen-experienced compartments was prevented by the profiling of bulk unsorted PBMCs.

There are 15 amino acids in the CDR3, from cysteine to phenylalanine inclusive. The sequence is cut down to CDR3 DNA, 45 bases in frame from base 1. The germline V gene (reference sequence) gives CDR1 as MNHEY and CDR2 as SMNVEV. V gives up 0 bases and J gives up 6 bases, and the segment between their germline ends measures 12 bases. Receptor libraries were prepared by 5' RACE. For sequencing, an Illumina HiSeq 2500 was employed. A second PCR of about 7 to 12 cycles was run with a J-beta primer mix and a sample-barcoded 5' primer. A unique molecular identifier was introduced onto each TCR beta cDNA molecule by a template-switch 5' adaptor carrying 12 random nucleotides. Each sample yielded at least 3 million CDR3-containing paired-end reads. First-strand cDNA synthesis was performed from all RNA using the Mint cDNA synthesis kit, with priming by a TRBC-specific oligonucleotide. Following uracil-DNA glycosylase treatment, all cDNA underwent a first 18-cycle PCR with the universal primers M1SS and BC2_uni_R. In the authors' own workflow: Normalization of each sample was performed by random selection of 1 million high-quality reads, each carrying a distinct molecular identifier. Reads with shared molecular identifiers were discarded instead of being binned into consensus sequences. MiTCR, run with a Q25 quality threshold and the strictest error-elimination algorithm, handled CDR3 identification, clonotype clustering and error correction. A nonparametric unseen species model with Euler transformation was used to estimate a lower bound on total TCR beta diversity. TCRdb reworked the public reads: Q25 trimming with fastp, MiXCR clone assembly, productive beta chains retained. Identical CDR3 protein sequences are pooled into one entry, listed with their most common genes and DNA. The V and J calls here are based on TCRdb, not the publication. This sample comprises 750,000 to 950,000 distinct CDR3 sequences, under 35% of them detected only once. Of the sample, roughly 10% falls within the top ten clones.

Systemically healthy Caucasian individuals from Russia, some 38 in total and aged about 6 to 100 years, were included as donors. Roughly 11 milliliters of peripheral blood were drawn from each donor into EDTA-treated Vacutainer tubes. PBMCs were isolated by Ficoll-Paque density-gradient centrifugation, with at least 6 million obtained per sample. Total RNA was extracted from PBMCs with Trizol reagent, with at least 6 micrograms obtained per sample. Naive CD45RAhigh/CD27high T cell percentages were measured by flow cytometry on a PBMC aliquot from every donor. Points on this clonotype: Its antigen is still unknown. Per-base qualities were not stored, and no clone one base away is much larger.

These data also featured in a second study, about T cells of mothers and their children. From that second study: Nine systemically healthy Caucasian individuals served as donors, namely three mothers together with their six children. cDNA synthesis consumed the entire amount of extracted RNA, loaded at approximately 1.6 ug RNA in each 15 ul reaction. In the second PCR, the M1S primer introduced both the sample barcodes and 2-4 random nucleotides. More than 8 million TCR beta CDR3 reads were obtained from each mother, and several million reads were obtained from each child. TCR recombination output is similarly shaped by thymic selection in related and unrelated pairs, with a minor effect exerted by inherited differences. Normalized repertoire overlap in related mother-child pairs was always slightly higher than in unrelated mother-child pairs, but the difference was never significant. With a sensitivity of about 100 clones per million clonotypes, no persistent microchimeric T cell clones were detected. The study used deep NGS to compare TCR beta repertoires of mothers and children, seeking features distinguishing related mother-child pairs from unrelated individuals. The mean age was roughly 36 +/- 4 years for the mothers and roughly 10 +/- 4 years for the children. After adapters were ligated using NEBNext reagents, the libraries underwent 100+100 nt paired-end sequencing on an Illumina HiSeq 2000. Mother and child libraries were prepared a month apart and sequenced in separate runs to prevent cross-contamination. For each donor, somewhere between roughly 500,000 and 2,100,000 distinct TCR beta clonotypes were identified. Naive TCR beta clonotypes were estimated from low-frequency clonotypes matched to each donor's FACS-determined naive share, without sorting.

The receptor chain draws on TRBV27 and TRBJ1-5; 6 matching bases give a weak D call of TRBD1. Sequenced material: blood. The receptor was derived from a woman aged 40 to 49 in good health. The DNA reads as follows: TGTGCCAGCAGTTTATCGAATCGGGGGGCTCAGCCCCAGCATTTT. It encodes CASSLSNRGAQPQHF.